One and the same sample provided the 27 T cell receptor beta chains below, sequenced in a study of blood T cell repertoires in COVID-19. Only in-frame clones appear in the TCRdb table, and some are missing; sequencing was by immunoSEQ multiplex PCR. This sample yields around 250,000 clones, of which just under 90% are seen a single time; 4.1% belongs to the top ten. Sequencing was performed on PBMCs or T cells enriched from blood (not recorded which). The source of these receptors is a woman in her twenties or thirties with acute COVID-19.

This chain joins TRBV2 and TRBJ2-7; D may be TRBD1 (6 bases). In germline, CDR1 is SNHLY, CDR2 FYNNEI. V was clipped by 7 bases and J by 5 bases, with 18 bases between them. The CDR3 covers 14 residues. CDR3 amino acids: CASTIKGQIDEQYF. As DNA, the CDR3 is TGTGCCAGCACAATAAAGGGACAAATCGACGAGCAGTACTTC.

Written as DNA, the CDR3 is TGTGCCAGCAGAGACTCGGGACAGTGGCCCTACGAGCAGTACTTC. Residues: CASRDSGQWPYEQYF. The chain has TRBV6-5 and TRBJ2-7, with 7 bases identical to TRBD1. J gave up 2 bases and V 6 bases, and 10 bases lay outside the gene matches. This CDR3 comprises 15 residues. The germline V gene has CDR1 MNHEY and CDR2 SVGAGI.

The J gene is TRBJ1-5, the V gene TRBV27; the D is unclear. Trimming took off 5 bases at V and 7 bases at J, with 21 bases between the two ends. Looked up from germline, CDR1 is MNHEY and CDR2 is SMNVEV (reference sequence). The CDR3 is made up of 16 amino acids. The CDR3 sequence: CASSQTIAGSTQPQHF. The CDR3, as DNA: TGTGCCAGCAGTCAGACCATCGCGGGATCAACCCAGCCCCAGCATTTT.

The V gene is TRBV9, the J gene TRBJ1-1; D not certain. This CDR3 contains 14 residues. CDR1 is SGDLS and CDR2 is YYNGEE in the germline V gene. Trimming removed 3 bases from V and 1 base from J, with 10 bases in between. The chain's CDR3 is CASSATTTNTEAFF. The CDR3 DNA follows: TGTGCCAGCAGCGCGACTACTACGAACACTGAAGCTTTCTTT. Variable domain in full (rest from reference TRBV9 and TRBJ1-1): DSGVTQTPKHLITATGQRVTLRCSPRSGDLSVYWYQQSLDQGLQFLIQYYNGEERAKGNILERFSAQQFPDLHSELNLSSLELGDSALYFCASSATTTNTEAFFGQGTRLTVV.

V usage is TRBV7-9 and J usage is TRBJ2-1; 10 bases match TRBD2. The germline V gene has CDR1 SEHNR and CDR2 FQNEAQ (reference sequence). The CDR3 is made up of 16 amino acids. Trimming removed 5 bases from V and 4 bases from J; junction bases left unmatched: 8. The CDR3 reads CASSPKSGREYNEQFF. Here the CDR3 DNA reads TGTGCCAGCAGCCCTAAGAGCGGGAGGGAATACAATGAGCAGTTCTTC.

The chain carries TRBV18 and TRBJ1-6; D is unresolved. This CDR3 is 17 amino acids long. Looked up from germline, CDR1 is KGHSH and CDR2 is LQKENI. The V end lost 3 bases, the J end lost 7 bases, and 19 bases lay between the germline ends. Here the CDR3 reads CASSPQDTRTVNSPLHF. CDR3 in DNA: TGTGCCAGCTCACCCCAAGACACTCGCACCGTGAATTCACCCCTCCACTTT.

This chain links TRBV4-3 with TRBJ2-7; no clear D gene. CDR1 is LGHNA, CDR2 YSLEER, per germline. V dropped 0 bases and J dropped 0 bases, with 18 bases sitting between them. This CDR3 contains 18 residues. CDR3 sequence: CASSQDWRAVLSSYEQYF. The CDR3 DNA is TGCGCCAGCAGCCAAGATTGGCGTGCGGTCCTGAGCTCCTACGAGCAGTACTTC.

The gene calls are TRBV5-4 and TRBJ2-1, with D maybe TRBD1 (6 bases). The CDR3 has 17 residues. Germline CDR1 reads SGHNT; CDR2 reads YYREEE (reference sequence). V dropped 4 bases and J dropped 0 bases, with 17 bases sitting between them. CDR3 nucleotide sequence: TGTGCCAGCAGCCGTTTGGGACAACAGAGCTCCTACAATGAGCAGTTCTTC. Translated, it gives CASSRLGQQSSYNEQFF.

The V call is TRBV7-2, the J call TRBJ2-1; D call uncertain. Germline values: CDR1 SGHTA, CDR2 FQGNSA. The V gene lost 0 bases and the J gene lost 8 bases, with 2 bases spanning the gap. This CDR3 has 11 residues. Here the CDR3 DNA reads TGTGCCAGCAGCTTAGCCTATGAGCAGTTCTTC. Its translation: CASSLAYEQFF.

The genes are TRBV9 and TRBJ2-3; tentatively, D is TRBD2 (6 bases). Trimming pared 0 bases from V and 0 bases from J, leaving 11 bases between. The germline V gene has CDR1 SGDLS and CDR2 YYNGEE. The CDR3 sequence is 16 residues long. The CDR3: CASSVGDSGSTDTQYF. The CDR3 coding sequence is TGTGCCAGCAGCGTAGGAGACAGCGGGAGCACAGATACGCAGTATTTT.

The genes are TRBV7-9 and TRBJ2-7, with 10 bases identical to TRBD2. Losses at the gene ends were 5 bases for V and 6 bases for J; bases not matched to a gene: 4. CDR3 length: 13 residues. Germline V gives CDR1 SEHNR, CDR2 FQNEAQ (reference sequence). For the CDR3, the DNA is TGTGCCAGCAGCCCTGGGACTAGCGTCGAGCAGTACTTC. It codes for CASSPGTSVEQYF.

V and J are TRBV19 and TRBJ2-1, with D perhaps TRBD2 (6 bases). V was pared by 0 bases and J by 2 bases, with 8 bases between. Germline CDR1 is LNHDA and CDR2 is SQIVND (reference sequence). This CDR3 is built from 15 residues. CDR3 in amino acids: CASSIDGGAYNEQFF. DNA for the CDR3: TGTGCCAGTAGTATAGACGGGGGTGCCTACAATGAGCAGTTCTTC.

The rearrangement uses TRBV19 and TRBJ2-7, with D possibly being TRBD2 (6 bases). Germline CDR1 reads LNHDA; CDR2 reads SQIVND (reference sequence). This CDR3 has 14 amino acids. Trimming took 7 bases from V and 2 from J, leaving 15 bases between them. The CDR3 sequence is CASIGQEGPYEQYF. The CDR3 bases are TGTGCCAGTATTGGGCAGGAGGGACCCTACGAGCAGTACTTC.

DNA of the CDR3: TGTGCCAGCAGCTCGCGCCCCGGGACAGCAAACTACGAGCAGTACTTC. It codes for CASSSRPGTANYEQYF. This chain uses TRBV28 with TRBJ2-7; 7 bases align to TRBD1. V lost 6 bases and J lost 3; bases outside the gene matches: 14. The germline V gene encodes CDR1 MDHEN and CDR2 SYDVKM. The CDR3 runs 16 residues. Based on the CDR3 plus reference TRBV28 and TRBJ2-7, the full variable domain is DVKVTQSSRYLVKRTGEKVFLECVQDMDHENMFWYRQDPGLGLRLIYFSYDVKMKEKGDIPEGYSVSREKKERFSLILESASTNQTSMYLCASSSRPGTANYEQYFGPGTRLTVT.

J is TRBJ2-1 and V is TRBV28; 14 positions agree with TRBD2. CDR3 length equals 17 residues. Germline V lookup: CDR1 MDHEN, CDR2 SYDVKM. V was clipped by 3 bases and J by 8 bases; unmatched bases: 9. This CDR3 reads CASSFPSGLAGVDEQFF. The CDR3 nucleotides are TGTGCCAGCAGTTTTCCCTCGGGACTAGCGGGAGTTGATGAGCAGTTCTTC.

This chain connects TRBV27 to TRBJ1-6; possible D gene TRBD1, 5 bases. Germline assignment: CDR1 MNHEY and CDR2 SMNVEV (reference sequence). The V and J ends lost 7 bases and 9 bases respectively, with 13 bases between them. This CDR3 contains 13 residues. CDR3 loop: CASTNHQGSPLHF. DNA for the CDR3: TGTGCCAGCACCAACCACCAGGGTTCACCCCTCCACTTT.

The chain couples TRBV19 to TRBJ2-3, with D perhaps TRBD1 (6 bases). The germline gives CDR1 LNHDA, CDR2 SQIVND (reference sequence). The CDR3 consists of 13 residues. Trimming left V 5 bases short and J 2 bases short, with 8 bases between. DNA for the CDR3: TGTGCCAGTAGTGCAGGGGCCACAGATACGCAGTATTTT. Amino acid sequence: CASSAGATDTQYF.

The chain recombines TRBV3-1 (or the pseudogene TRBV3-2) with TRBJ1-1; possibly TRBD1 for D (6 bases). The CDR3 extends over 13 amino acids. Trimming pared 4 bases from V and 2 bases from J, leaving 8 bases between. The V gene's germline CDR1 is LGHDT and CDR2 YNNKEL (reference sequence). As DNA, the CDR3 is TGTGCCAGCAGCCCCGGGACAAACACTGAAGCTTTCTTT. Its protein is CASSPGTNTEAFF.

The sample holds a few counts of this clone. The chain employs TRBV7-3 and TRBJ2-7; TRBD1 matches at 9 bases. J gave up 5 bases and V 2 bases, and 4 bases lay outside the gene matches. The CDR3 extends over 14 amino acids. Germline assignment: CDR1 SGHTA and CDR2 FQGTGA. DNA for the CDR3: TGTGCCAGCAGCTTAGGACAGGGGACGGACGAGCAGTACTTC. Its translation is CASSLGQGTDEQYF.

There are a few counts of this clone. As DNA, the CDR3 is TGTGCCAGCAGTGGCGGTACAGGGAGGGCTCAGCCCCAGCATTTT. The encoded protein is CASSGGTGRAQPQHF. The chain carries TRBV2 and TRBJ1-5, with D tentatively TRBD1 (6 bases). V lost 4 bases, J lost 6 bases, and 16 bases lay in between. Germline loops: CDR1 SNHLY, CDR2 FYNNEI. The CDR3 is 15 amino acids. The full variable domain, rest sourced from reference TRBV2 and TRBJ1-5, is EPEVTQTPSHQVTQMGQEVILRCVPISNHLYFYWYRQILGQKVEFLVSFYNNEISEKSEIFDDQFSVERPDGSNFTLKIRSTKLEDSAMYFCASSGGTGRAQPQHFGDGTRLSIL.

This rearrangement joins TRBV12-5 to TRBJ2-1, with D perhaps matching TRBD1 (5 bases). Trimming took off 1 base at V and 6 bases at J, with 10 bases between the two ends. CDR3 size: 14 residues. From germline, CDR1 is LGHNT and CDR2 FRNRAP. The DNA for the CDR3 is TGTGCTAGTGGTTTGGGGGGCTCTGGCAATGAGCAGTTCTTC. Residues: CASGLGGSGNEQFF.

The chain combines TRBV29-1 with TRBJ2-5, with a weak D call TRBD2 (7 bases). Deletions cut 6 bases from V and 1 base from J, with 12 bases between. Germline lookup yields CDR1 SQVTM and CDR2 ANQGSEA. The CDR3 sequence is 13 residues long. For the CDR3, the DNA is TGCAGCGTCCCCGGGGGGCTCCAAGAGACCCAGTACTTC. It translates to CSVPGGLQETQYF.

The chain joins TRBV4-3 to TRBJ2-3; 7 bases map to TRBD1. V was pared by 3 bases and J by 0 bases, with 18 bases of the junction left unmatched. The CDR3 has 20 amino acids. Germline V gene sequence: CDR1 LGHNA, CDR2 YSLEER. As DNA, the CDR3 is TGCGCCAGCAGCCAGGGTAGACAGGGCGGAGGAGCAGCTAGCACAGATACGCAGTATTTT. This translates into CASSQGRQGGGAASTDTQYF.

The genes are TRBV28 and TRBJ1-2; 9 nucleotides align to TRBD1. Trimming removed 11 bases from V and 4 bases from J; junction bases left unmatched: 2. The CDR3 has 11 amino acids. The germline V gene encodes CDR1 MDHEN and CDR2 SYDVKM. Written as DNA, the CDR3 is TGTGCCTCGGGACAGGGCTATGGCTACACCTTC. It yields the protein CASGQGYGYTF.

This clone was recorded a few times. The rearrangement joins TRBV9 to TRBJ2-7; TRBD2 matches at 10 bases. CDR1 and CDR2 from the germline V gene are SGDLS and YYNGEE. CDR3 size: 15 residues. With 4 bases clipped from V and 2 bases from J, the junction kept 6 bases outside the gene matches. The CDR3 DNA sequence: TGTGCCAGCAGCCCTAGCGGGAGTGGGGCCTACGAGCAGTACTTC. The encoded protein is CASSPSGSGAYEQYF.

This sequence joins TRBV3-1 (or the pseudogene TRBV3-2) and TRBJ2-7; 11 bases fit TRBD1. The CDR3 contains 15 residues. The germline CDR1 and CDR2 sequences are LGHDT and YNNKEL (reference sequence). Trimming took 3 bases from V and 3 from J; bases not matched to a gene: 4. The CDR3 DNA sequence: TGTGCCAGCAGCCACCCGGGACAGGGGGTCTACGAGCAGTACTTC. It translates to CASSHPGQGVYEQYF.

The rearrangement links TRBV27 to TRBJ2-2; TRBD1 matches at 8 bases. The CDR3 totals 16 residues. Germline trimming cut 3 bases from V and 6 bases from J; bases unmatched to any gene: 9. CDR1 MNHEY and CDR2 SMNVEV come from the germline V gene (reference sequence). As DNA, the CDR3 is TGTGCCAGCAGTTTGGCCGGGACAGGTTTGGCCGGGGAGCTGTTTTTT. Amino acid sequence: CASSLAGTGLAGELFF.